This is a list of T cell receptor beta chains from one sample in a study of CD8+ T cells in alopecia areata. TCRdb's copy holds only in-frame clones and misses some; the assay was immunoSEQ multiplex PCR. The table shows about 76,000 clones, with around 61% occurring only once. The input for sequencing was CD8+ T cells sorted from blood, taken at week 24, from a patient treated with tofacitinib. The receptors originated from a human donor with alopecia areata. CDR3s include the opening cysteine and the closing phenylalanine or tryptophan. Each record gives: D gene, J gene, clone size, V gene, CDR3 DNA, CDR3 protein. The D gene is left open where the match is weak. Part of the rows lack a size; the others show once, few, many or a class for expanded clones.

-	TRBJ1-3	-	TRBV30	TGTGCCTGGAGTCCCGAGGGAAACACCATATATTTT	CAWSPEGNTIYF
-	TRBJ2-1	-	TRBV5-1	TGCGCCAGCAGCTTGGTGTTCAAATACAATGAGCAGTTCTTC	CASSLVFKYNEQFF
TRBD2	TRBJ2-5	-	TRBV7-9	TGTGCCAGCAGCTTACGGGGGGGACCGCAAGAGACCCAGTACTTC	CASSLRGGPQETQYF
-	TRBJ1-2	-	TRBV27	TGTGCCAGCAGTTTTGGGAGTCTCTATGGCTACACCTTC	CASSFGSLYGYTF
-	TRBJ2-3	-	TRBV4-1	TGCGCCAGCAGCCAAGACTGGGGAGGTACAGATACGCAGTATTTT	CASSQDWGGTDTQYF
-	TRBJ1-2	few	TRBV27	TGTGCCAGCTACCAACAGGGTTACTATGGCTACACCTTC	CASYQQGYYGYTF
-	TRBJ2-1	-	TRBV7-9	TGTGCCAGCAGCTTATTATCGGGAAACAATGAGCAGTTCTTC	CASSLLSGNNEQFF
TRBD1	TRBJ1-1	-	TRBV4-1	TGCGCCAGCAGCCAAGCCCCCGAAACCAGACAGGGAATAGTTACTGAAGCTTTCTTT	CASSQAPETRQGIVTEAFF
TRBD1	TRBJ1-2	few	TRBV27	TGTGCCAGTTCAGGGGGCAACTATGGCTACACCTTC	CASSGGNYGYTF
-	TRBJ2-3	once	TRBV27	TGTGCCAGCAGTTTATCCAGGAGCACAGATACGCAGTATTTT	CASSLSRSTDTQYF
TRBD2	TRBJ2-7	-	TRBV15	TGTGCCACCCGCCCTAGCGGGAGGGCCTTCGAGCAGTACTTC	CATRPSGRAFEQYF
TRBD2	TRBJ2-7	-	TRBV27	TGTGCCAGCAGTCTCGGGGCTAGCGGAACCTACGAGCAGTACTTC	CASSLGASGTYEQYF
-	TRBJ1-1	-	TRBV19	TGTGCCAGTAGTATAGATGCGGGGGCGGATGAAGCTTTCTTT	CASSIDAGADEAFF
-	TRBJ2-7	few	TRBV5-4	TGTGCCAGCAGCTTGGCATACTCGGACTACCCATCCTACGAGCAGTACTTC	CASSLAYSDYPSYEQYF
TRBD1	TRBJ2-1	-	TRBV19	TGTGCCAGTAAACCATCAGGGGGCGCAGGGGAGCAGTTCTTC	CASKPSGGAGEQFF
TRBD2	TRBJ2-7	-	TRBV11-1	TGTGCCAGCAGCACCCACAGGACTAGCGGGAGTCCCTACGAGCAGTACTTC	CASSTHRTSGSPYEQYF
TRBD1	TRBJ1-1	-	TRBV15	TGTGCCACCAGCAACGCCGGGACAGAGAACACTGAAGCTTTCTTT	CATSNAGTENTEAFF
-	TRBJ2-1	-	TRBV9	TGTGCCAGCAGGCATAGTGGACGGCCCTACAATGAGCAGTTCTTC	CASRHSGRPYNEQFF
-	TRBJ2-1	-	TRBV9	TGTGCCAGCAGCGTAGCTGTCGGGTCGGGGGAGCAGTTCTTC	CASSVAVGSGEQFF
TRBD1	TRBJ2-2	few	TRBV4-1	TGCGCCAGCAGCCAAATCGGACAGGGGCGAATCGGGGAGCTGTTTTTT	CASSQIGQGRIGELFF
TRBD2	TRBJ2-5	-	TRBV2	TGTGCCAGCAGTGAAATGGCGGGAGCAGAGACCCAGTACTTC	CASSEMAGAETQYF
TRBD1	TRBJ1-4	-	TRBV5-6	TGTGCCAGCAGCTTGGCTGTGGGACAGATTAATGAAAAACTGTTTTTT	CASSLAVGQINEKLFF
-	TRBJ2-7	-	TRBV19	TGTGCCAGTAGTATAGTCGGAAACTCCTACGAGCAGTACTTC	CASSIVGNSYEQYF
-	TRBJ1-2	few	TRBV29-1	TGCAGCGTTGAATCGGAGAACTATGGCTACACCTTC	CSVESENYGYTF
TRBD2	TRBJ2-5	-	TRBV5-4	TGTGCCAGCAGCTTTGGCGGGGGGGCCCAAGAGACCCAGTACTTC	CASSFGGGAQETQYF
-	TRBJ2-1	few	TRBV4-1	TGCGCCAGCAGCCAGAACAGGGACCATGAGCAGTTCTTC	CASSQNRDHEQFF
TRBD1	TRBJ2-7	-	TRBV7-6	TGTGCCAGCAGCGCAACAGGGGACGAGCAGTACTTC	CASSATGDEQYF
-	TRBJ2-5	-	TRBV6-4	TGTGCCAGCCCGAATAGACAGGACTACCAAGAGACCCAGTACTTC	CASPNRQDYQETQYF
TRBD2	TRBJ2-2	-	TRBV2	TGTGCCAGCAGTGGAAGACTAGCGGGTAGCACCGGGGAGCTGTTTTTT	CASSGRLAGSTGELFF
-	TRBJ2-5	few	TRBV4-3	TGCGCCAGCAGCCAAGTTTTCGAGAGAGAGACCCAGTACTTC	CASSQVFERETQYF
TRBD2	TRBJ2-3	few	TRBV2	TGTGCCAGCAGGGCGACTAGCGGGGTGAGCACAGATACGCAGTATTTT	CASRATSGVSTDTQYF
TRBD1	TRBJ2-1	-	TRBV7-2	TGTGCCAGCAGCTTAGAGACCGGGACAGGGGGGAATGAGCAGTTCTTC	CASSLETGTGGNEQFF
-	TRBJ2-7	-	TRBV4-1	TGCGCCAGCAGCCTCCAGACTGACCCCTCCTACGAGCAGTACTTC	CASSLQTDPSYEQYF
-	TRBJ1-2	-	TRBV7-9	TGTGCCAGCAGCCCTCCCGGGGCGGGAATAGAAGGCTACACCTTC	CASSPPGAGIEGYTF
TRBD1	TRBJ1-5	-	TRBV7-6	TGTGCCAGCAGCCAAGGACAGGAAGAATATAGCAATCAGCCCCAGCATTTT	CASSQGQEEYSNQPQHF
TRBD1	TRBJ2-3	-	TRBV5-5	TGTGCCAGCAGCGTTGTCCCGGGACAGGGGGCGCAGACAGATACGCAGTATTTT	CASSVVPGQGAQTDTQYF
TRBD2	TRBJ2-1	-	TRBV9	TGTGCCAGCAGCGTAGGGTCGAGCGGGAGAAGCAATGAGCAGTTCTTC	CASSVGSSGRSNEQFF
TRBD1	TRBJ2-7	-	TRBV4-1	TGCGCCAGCAGCCAACTCCCCGGGACAGGGGCCTACGAGCAGTACTTC	CASSQLPGTGAYEQYF
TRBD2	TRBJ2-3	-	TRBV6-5	TGTGCCAGCAGTTTTCGAGCGGGGGTGCCAGATACGCAGTATTTT	CASSFRAGVPDTQYF
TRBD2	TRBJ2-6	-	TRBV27	TGTGCCAGCAGTTTCGTTAGCGGGGGCTCTGGGGCCAACGTCCTGACTTTC	CASSFVSGGSGANVLTF
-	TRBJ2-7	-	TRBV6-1	TGTGCCAGCAGTCCCTCGAAGGAGCCACCCTACGAGCAGTACTTC	CASSPSKEPPYEQYF
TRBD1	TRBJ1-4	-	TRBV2	TGTGCCAGCAGGGACAGGAGCACAACTAATGAAAAACTGTTTTTT	CASRDRSTTNEKLFF
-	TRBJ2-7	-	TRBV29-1	TGCAGCGTTGAAGGGAAGGGGCGCTCCTACGAGCAGTACTTC	CSVEGKGRSYEQYF
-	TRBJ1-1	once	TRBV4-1	TGCGCCAGCAGCCAAGGTAGTAGGGGATACACTGAAGCTTTCTTT	CASSQGSRGYTEAFF
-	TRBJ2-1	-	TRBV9	TGTGCCAGCAGCGTAGGACAGGGCGGGGTCAATGAGCAGTTCTTC	CASSVGQGGVNEQFF
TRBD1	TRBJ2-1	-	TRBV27	TGTGCCACTGCTGGGACAGGGGCCTACAATGAGCAGTTCTTC	CATAGTGAYNEQFF
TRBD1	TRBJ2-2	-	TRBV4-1	TGCGCCAGCAGCGGACGGACAGGGATAAGCACCGGGGAGCTGTTTTTT	CASSGRTGISTGELFF